This T cell receptor beta chain is drawn from a study of naive and memory T cell subsets. Study results and caveats: Possibly reflecting memory cells re-expressing CD45RA, a few larger clonotypes occurred in naive repertoires, especially CD8.

Concerning this clonotype: Antigen unknown.

Two oligonucleotides, mixed equimolar, formed the beta constant-region primer covering TRBC1 and TRBC2. Ligated cDNA was amplified by four rounds of PCR with nested alpha and beta constant-region primers and SP2. TCRdb reanalysed the UMI-ligation and nested PCR reads using MiXCR and keeps one entry per CDR3 protein. This table has over 110,000 distinct CDR3 sequences, roughly a fifth appearing once. V shed 2 bases and J shed 5 bases, with 7 bases lying between them. Germline V gene data show CDR1 as MNHNY and CDR2 as SVGAGI (reference sequence). The CDR3 runs 13 residues. This chain joins TRBV6-6 and TRBJ1-5, with D hard to call. The sample was naive CD8+ T cells from blood. The clonotype was recovered from a human donor in good health. The CDR3 DNA is TGTGCCAGCAGTTACGGACGGGATCAGCCCCAGCATTTT. This encodes CASSYGRDQPQHF.